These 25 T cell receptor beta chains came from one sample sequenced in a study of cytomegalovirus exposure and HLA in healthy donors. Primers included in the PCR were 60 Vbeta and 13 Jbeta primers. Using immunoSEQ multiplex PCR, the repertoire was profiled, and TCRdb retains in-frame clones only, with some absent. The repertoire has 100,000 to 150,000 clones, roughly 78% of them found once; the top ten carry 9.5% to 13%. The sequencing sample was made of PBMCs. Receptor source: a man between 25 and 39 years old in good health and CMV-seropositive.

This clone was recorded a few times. The CDR3 protein is CASSPWTGFGNTIYF. The CDR3 DNA follows: TGTGCCAGCAGTCCCTGGACAGGGTTTGGAAACACCATATATTTT. J is TRBJ1-3 and V is TRBV27; TRBD1 matches 8 bases. This CDR3 has 15 amino acids. V was pared by 5 bases and J by 3 bases, with 6 bases of the junction left unmatched. The germline gives CDR1 MNHEY, CDR2 SMNVEV (reference sequence).

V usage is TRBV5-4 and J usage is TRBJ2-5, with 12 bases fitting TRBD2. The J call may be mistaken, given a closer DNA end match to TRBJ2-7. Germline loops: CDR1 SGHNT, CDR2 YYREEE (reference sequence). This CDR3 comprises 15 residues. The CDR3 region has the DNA TGTGCCAGCAGCTCGCGACTAGCGGGAGTCGACGAGCAGTACTTC. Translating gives CASSSRLAGVDEQYF.

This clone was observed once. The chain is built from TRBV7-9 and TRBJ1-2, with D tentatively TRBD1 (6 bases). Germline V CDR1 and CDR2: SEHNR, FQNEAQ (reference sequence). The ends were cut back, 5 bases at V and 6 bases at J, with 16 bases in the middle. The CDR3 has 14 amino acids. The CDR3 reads CASSGPQKGDGYTF. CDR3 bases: TGTGCCAGCAGCGGACCCCAAAAGGGGGATGGCTACACCTTC. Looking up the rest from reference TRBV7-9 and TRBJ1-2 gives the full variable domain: DTGVSQNPRHKITKRGQNVTFRCDPISEHNRLYWYRQTLGQGPEFLTYFQNEAQLEKSRLLSDRFSAERPKGSFSTLEIQRTEQGDSAMYLCASSGPQKGDGYTFGSGTRLTVV.

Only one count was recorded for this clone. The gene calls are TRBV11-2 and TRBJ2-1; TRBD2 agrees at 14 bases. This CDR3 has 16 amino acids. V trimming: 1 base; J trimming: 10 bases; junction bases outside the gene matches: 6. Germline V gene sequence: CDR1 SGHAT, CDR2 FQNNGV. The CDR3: CASSLGGLAGVGEQFF. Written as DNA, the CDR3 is TGTGCCAGCAGCTTAGGGGGACTAGCGGGAGTCGGGGAGCAGTTCTTC.

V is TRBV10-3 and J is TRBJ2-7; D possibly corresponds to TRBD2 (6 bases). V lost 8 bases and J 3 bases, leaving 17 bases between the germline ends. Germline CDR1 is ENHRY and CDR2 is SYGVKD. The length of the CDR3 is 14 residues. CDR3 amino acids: CAIRRGGAGYEQYF. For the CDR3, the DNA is TGTGCCATCCGGAGGGGTGGGGCCGGCTACGAGCAGTACTTC.

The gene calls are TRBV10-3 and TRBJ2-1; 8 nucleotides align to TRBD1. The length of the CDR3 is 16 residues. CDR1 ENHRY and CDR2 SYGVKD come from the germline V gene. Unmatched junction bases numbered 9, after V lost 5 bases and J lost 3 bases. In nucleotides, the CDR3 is TGTGCCATCAGTCGGTCCGGACAGGGATTCTACAATGAGCAGTTCTTC. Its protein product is CAISRSGQGFYNEQFF.

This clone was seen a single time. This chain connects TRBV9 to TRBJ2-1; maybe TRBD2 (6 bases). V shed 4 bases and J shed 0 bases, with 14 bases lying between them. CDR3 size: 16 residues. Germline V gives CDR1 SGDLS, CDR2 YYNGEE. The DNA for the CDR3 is TGTGCCAGCAGCCAAAATCCGGGGGTCTCCTACAATGAGCAGTTCTTC. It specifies CASSQNPGVSYNEQFF.

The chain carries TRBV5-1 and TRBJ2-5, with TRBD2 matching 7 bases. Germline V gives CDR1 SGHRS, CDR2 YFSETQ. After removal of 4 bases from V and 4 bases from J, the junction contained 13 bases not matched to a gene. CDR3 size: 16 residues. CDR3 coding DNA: TGCGCCAGCAGCAGTAAGGGAGGGCTCGAGGTAGAGACCCAGTACTTC. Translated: CASSSKGGLEVETQYF. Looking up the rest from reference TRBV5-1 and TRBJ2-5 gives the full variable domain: KAGVTQTPRYLIKTRGQQVTLSCSPISGHRSVSWYQQTPGQGLQFLFEYFSETQRNKGNFPGRFSGRQFSNSRSEMNVSTLELGDSALYLCASSSKGGLEVETQYFGPGTRLLVL.

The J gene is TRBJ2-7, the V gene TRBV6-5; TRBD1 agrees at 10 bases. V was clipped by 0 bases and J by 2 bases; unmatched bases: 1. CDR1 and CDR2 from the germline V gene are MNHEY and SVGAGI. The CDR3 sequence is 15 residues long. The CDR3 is CASSYSGQGAYEQYF. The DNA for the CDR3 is TGTGCCAGCAGTTACTCAGGACAGGGGGCCTACGAGCAGTACTTC.

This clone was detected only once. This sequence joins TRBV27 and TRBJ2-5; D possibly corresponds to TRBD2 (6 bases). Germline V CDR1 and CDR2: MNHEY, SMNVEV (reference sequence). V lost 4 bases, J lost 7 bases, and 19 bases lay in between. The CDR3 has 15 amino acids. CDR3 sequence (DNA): TGTGCCAGCAGTTCCACTGGCGGGGCCCCTAGGACCCAGTACTTC. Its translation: CASSSTGGAPRTQYF.

CDR3 residues: CASSLRSGGPTTDTQYF. DNA of the CDR3: TGTGCCAGCAGTCTACGAAGTGGGGGCCCAACCACAGATACGCAGTATTTT. The chain is built from TRBV25-1 and TRBJ2-3; a weak D match, TRBD1 (6 bases). Trimming took 5 bases from V and 2 from J, leaving 20 bases between them. The length of the CDR3 is 17 residues. Per the germline V gene, CDR1 is MGHDK and CDR2 is SYGVNS.

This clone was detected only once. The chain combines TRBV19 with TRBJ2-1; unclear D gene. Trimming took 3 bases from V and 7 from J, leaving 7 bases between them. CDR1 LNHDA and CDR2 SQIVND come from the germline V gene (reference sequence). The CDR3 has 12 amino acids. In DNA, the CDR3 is TGTGCCAGTAGTATTTCTATTAATGAGCAGTTCTTC. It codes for CASSISINEQFF.

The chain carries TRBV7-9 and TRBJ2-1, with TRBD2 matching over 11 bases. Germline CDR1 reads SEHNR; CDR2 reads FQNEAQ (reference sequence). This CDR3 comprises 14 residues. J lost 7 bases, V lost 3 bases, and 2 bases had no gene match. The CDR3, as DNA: TGTGCCAGCAGCTTTAGCGGGAGGGCAAATGAGCAGTTCTTC. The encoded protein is CASSFSGRANEQFF. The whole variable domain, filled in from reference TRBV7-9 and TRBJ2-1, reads DTGVSQNPRHKITKRGQNVTFRCDPISEHNRLYWYRQTLGQGPEFLTYFQNEAQLEKSRLLSDRFSAERPKGSFSTLEIQRTEQGDSAMYLCASSFSGRANEQFFGPGTRLTVL.

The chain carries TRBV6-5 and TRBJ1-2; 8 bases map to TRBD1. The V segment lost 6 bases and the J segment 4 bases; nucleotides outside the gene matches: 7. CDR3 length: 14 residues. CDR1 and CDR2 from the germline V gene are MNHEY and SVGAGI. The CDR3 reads CASRIDRGLYGYTF. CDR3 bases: TGTGCCAGCAGAATCGACAGGGGCCTCTATGGCTACACCTTC.

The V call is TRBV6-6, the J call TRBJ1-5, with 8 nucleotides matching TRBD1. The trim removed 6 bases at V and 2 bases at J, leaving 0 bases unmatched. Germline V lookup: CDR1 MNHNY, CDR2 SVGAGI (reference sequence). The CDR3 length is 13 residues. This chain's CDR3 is CASRDRGNQPQHF. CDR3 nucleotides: TGTGCCAGCAGGGACAGGGGCAATCAGCCCCAGCATTTT.

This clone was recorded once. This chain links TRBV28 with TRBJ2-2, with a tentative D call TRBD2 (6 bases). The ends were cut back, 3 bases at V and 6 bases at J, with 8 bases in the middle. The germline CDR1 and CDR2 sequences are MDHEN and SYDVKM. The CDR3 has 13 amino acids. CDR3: CASSLEGPGELFF. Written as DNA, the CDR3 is TGTGCCAGCAGTTTGGAGGGCCCCGGGGAGCTGTTTTTT.

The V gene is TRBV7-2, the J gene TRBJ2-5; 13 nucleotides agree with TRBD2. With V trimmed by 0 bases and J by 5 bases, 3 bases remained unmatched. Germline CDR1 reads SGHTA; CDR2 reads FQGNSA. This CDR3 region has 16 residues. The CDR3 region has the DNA TGTGCCAGCAGCTTAGCTAGACTAGCGGGAGGTGAGACCCAGTACTTC. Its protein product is CASSLARLAGGETQYF.

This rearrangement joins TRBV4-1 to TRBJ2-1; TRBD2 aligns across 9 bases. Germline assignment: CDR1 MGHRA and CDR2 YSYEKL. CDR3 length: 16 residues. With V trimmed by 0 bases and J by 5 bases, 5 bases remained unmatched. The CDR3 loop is CASSQDSAGGDNEQFF. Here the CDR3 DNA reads TGCGCCAGCAGCCAAGATTCGGCGGGAGGGGACAATGAGCAGTTCTTC.

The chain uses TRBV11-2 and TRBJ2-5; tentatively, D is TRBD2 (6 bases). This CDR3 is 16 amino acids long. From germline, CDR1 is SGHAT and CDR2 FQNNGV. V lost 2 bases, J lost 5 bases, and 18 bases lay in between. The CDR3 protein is CASSLKEGRLGETQYF. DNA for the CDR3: TGTGCCAGCAGCTTAAAGGAGGGCAGGCTCGGTGAGACCCAGTACTTC.

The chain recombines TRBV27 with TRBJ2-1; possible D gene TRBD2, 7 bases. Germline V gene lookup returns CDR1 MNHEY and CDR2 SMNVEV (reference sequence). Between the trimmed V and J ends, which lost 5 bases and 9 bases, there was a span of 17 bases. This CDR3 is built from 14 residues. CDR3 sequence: CASSPPARGGEQFF. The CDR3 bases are TGTGCCAGCAGTCCCCCCGCGAGGGGGGGTGAGCAGTTCTTC.

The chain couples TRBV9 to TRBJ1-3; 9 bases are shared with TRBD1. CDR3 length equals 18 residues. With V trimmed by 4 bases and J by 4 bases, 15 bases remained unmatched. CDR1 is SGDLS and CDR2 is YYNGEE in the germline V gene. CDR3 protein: CASSPKGGTGPLGNTIYF. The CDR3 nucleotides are TGTGCCAGCAGCCCTAAGGGGGGGACAGGGCCTTTGGGAAACACCATATATTTT.

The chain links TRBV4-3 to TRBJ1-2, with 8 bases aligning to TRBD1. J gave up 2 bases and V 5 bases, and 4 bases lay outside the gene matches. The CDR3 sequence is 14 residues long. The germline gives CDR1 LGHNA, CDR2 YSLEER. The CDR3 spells CASSLRTGNYGYTF. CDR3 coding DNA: TGCGCCAGCAGCTTGCGGACAGGGAACTATGGCTACACCTTC.

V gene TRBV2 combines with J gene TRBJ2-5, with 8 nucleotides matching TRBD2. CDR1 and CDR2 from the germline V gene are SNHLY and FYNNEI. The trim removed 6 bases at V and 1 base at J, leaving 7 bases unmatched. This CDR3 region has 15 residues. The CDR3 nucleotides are TGTGCCAGCAGCCGATTGGCGGGGGGCCAAGAGACCCAGTACTTC. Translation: CASSRLAGGQETQYF. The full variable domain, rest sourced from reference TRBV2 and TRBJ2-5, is EPEVTQTPSHQVTQMGQEVILRCVPISNHLYFYWYRQILGQKVEFLVSFYNNEISEKSEIFDDQFSVERPDGSNFTLKIRSTKLEDSAMYFCASSRLAGGQETQYFGPGTRLLVL.

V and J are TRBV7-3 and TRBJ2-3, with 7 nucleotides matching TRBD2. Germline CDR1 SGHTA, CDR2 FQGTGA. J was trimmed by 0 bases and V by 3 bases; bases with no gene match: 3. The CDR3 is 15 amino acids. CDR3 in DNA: TGTGCCAGCAGCTTGGCTAGCGGTAGCACAGATACGCAGTATTTT. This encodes CASSLASGSTDTQYF.

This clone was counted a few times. CDR3 protein: CASRALDYNEQFF. The CDR3 DNA reads as TGTGCCAGCAGGGCCCTAGACTACAATGAGCAGTTCTTC. The rearrangement uses TRBV27 and TRBJ2-1, with D unclear. The CDR3 spans 13 residues. V was pared by 6 bases and J by 3 bases, with 9 bases between. Germline V gene sequence: CDR1 MNHEY, CDR2 SMNVEV (reference sequence).